The source of this T cell receptor (beta chain) is a study of CD8+CD57+ T cells in acquired aplastic anemia. Patients chosen for sequencing had CD8+CD57+ cells that had expanded, as shown by flow cytometry. In all patients, the disease was severe acquired aplastic anemia. The CDR3 is 14 amino acids. V lost 7 bases, J lost 1 base, and 6 bases stayed unmatched. Germline V gene sequence: CDR1 SQVTM, CDR2 ANQGSEA. TCR beta VDJ combinations and CDR3 sequences were profiled from genomic DNA. TCRdb redid the calling of the reads with MiXCR, one entry per CDR3 protein. The top ten hold around 2.9% of the sample, which has around 160,000 distinct CDR3 sequences, 40% to 50% seen once.

The chain has TRBV29-1 and TRBJ2-2, with TRBD1 matching over 7 bases. Material for sequencing was sorted CD4+, CD8+, or CD8+CD57+ T cells (not recorded which) from PBMCs. This clonotype was obtained from a human donor with aplastic anemia. As DNA, the CDR3 is TGCAGCGCTCAGGGACAGAAGAACACCGGGGAGCTGTTTTTT. Protein sequence: CSAQGQKNTGELFF.